This T cell receptor beta chain was retrieved from a study of blood T cell repertoires in COVID-19. Overall study context: Samples representing acute and convalescent COVID-19 were sourced from the United States, Italy and Spain. In each case, the material was cDNA or gDNA derived from T cells, B-cell-depleted T cells, or PBMCs.

There are 15 residues in the CDR3. V was trimmed by 5 bases and J by 6 bases, leaving 14 bases between them. The germline CDR1 and CDR2 sequences are SEHNR and FQNEAQ (reference sequence). As handled by the study authors: The authors estimated nucleated cell counts from reference gene primer amplification. Sequencing used immunoSEQ multiplex PCR; TCRdb keeps in-frame clones, though not all of them. That table furnishes V, J and clone size, whereas the DNA furnished D and trimming. Found here are under 130,000 clones, roughly 80% of them singletons; the top ten hold around 20%. The sequence was obtained from a man between 65 and 85 years old with active or convalescent COVID-19. Sequencing was done on a sample of peripheral blood. The chain has TRBV7-9 and TRBJ1-6; TRBD1 is a possible D gene (5 bases). Here the CDR3 DNA reads TGTGCCAGCAGCCCCGGCGACAGTAGTAATTCACCCCTCCACTTT. Residues: CASSPGDSSNSPLHF.